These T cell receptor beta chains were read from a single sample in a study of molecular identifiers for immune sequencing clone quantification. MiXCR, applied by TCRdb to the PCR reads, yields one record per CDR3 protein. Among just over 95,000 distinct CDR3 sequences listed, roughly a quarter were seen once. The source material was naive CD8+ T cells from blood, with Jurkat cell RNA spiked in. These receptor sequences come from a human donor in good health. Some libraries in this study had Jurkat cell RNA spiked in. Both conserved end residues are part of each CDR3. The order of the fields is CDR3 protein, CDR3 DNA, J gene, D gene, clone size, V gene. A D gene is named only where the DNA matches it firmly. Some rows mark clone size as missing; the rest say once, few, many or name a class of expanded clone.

CASIGQGETAAQYF TGTGCCAGCATCGGACAGGGGGAAACCGCGGCCCAGTACTTC TRBJ2-5 TRBD1 many TRBV28
CASSFRGPTEPYEQYF TGTGCCAGTAGTTTCCGGGGACCGACCGAACCCTACGAGCAGTACTTC TRBJ2-7 - - TRBV19
CASSQGQSNQPQHF TGTGCCAGTAGTCAGGGGCAGAGCAATCAGCCCCAGCATTTT TRBJ1-5 - few TRBV19
CASTDVQIYEQFF TGTGCCAGCACCGATGTCCAGATCTATGAGCAGTTCTTC TRBJ2-1 - - TRBV6-2/TRBV6-3
CSAAGQGSYNEQFF TGCAGCGCCGCGGGGCAGGGCTCCTACAATGAGCAGTTCTTC TRBJ2-1 - many TRBV29-1
CASSHIQVNTGELFF TGCGCCAGCAGCCATATCCAAGTGAACACCGGGGAGCTGTTTTTT TRBJ2-2 - many TRBV4-1
CSVEDGETAYNEQFF TGCAGCGTTGAAGATGGGGAGACCGCCTACAATGAGCAGTTCTTC TRBJ2-1 - few TRBV29-1
CASSPGTGFQPQHF TGTGCCAGCAGTCCTGGGACAGGGTTTCAGCCCCAGCATTTT TRBJ1-5 TRBD1 many TRBV27
CASSLDRGRGGRDEQYF TGTGCCAGCTCATTGGACAGGGGGCGCGGAGGGAGGGACGAGCAGTACTTC TRBJ2-7 TRBD1 few TRBV18
CASRDLDRTNTEAFF TGTGCCAGCAGAGACTTGGACAGAACAAACACTGAAGCTTTCTTT TRBJ1-1 - many TRBV6-6
CASEPLTGDEQYF TGTGCCAGCGAACCATTAACGGGGGACGAGCAGTACTTC TRBJ2-7 - many TRBV11-2
CASSAEHHEQFF TGTGCCAGCAGCGCGGAACATCATGAGCAGTTCTTC TRBJ2-1 - many TRBV9
CASSWPGDRTEAFF TGTGCCAGCAGCTGGCCAGGGGATAGGACTGAAGCTTTCTTT TRBJ1-1 - many TRBV5-6
CASSSPGRTNYGYTF TGTGCCAGCAGCTCCCCGGGCCGGACAAACTATGGCTACACCTTC TRBJ1-2 - many TRBV7-9
CASIAGTAGEKLFF TGTGCCAGCATCGCCGGGACAGCGGGTGAAAAACTGTTTTTT TRBJ1-4 TRBD1 many TRBV6-6
CASSQRQGGYNEQFF TGTGCCAGCAGCCAAAGACAGGGAGGCTACAATGAGCAGTTCTTC TRBJ2-1 - few TRBV3-1
CAGSEGTTQETQYF TGTGCCGGCAGTGAGGGGACAACCCAAGAGACCCAGTACTTC TRBJ2-5 - few TRBV2
CASSLTTGGRPYEQYF TGCGCCAGCAGCCTTACGACAGGGGGCCGTCCCTACGAGCAGTACTTC TRBJ2-7 TRBD1 - TRBV5-1
CASILPLRGQDTQYF TGTGCCAGCATCTTACCACTACGGGGGCAGGATACGCAGTATTTT TRBJ2-3 - - TRBV7-9
CASSVLEGTDTQYF TGTGCCAGCAGCGTATTAGAGGGGACAGATACGCAGTATTTT TRBJ2-3 - few TRBV9
CASSQQTGRDEQYF TGCGCCAGCAGCCAACAGACAGGGAGGGACGAGCAGTACTTC TRBJ2-7 - many TRBV5-1
CASSYLQGETDTQYF TGTGCCAGCAGTTATCTCCAGGGGGAAACAGATACGCAGTATTTT TRBJ2-3 TRBD1 many TRBV6-5
CATSGYGGGQPQHF TGTGCCACCAGCGGGTACGGGGGTGGTCAGCCCCAGCATTTT TRBJ1-5 - - TRBV15
CASSYSRDGYTF TGTGCCAGCAGTTACTCGAGGGACGGCTACACCTTC TRBJ1-2 - few TRBV6-2/TRBV6-3
CASSFLSGTAEQYF TGTGCCAGCAGCTTTTTATCCGGGACAGCCGAGCAGTACTTC TRBJ2-7 TRBD1 few TRBV7-9
CASSPAEGGQPQHF TGTGCCAGCTCCCCGGCGGAAGGGGGTCAGCCCCAGCATTTT TRBJ1-5 - few TRBV18
CASSLDRLDTEAFF TGTGCCAGCAGCTTAGACAGGCTGGACACTGAAGCTTTCTTT TRBJ1-1 - - TRBV13
CSARERFSGGMDTQYF TGCAGTGCTAGAGAGCGGTTTAGCGGGGGGATGGATACGCAGTATTTT TRBJ2-3 TRBD2 many TRBV20-1
CASSLAEGGFTDTQYF TGTGCCAGCAGCTTAGCGGAAGGGGGGTTCACAGATACGCAGTATTTT TRBJ2-3 - many TRBV7-6
CASSLGEPQYF TGTGCCAGCAGCCTCGGGGAGCCCCAGTACTTC TRBJ2-5 - - TRBV2
CSARDGPSSTDTQYF TGCAGTGCTAGAGATGGGCCTAGCTCCACAGATACGCAGTATTTT TRBJ2-3 - many TRBV20-1
CASSSPFLKDNQPQHF TGTGCCAGCAGTTCGCCCTTTCTGAAGGACAATCAGCCCCAGCATTTT TRBJ1-5 - - TRBV6-2/TRBV6-3
CSAGQGDGQPQHF TGCAGTGCCGGACAGGGGGACGGTCAGCCCCAGCATTTT TRBJ1-5 TRBD1 - TRBV20-1
CASSQGPAGEQYF TGCGCCAGCAGCCAAGGGCCGGCAGGGGAGCAGTACTTC TRBJ2-7 - many TRBV4-1
CASSPGGYTQYF TGTGCCAGCAGCCCTGGGGGGTATACGCAGTATTTT TRBJ2-3 - - TRBV7-6
CASSPGARSGANVLTF TGTGCCAGCTCACCAGGGGCGCGCTCTGGGGCCAACGTCCTGACTTTC TRBJ2-6 - many TRBV18
CASSLAWHQGAGEQETQYF TGTGCCAGCAGCTTAGCGTGGCACCAGGGGGCTGGCGAGCAAGAGACCCAGTACTTC TRBJ2-5 TRBD1 many TRBV7-9
CASSIVLDPGYGYTF TGTGCCAGTAGTATAGTTTTGGATCCAGGCTATGGCTACACCTTC TRBJ1-2 - - TRBV19
CASSYGLAGAYEQYF TGTGCCAGCAGTTACGGGCTAGCGGGGGCCTACGAGCAGTACTTC TRBJ2-7 TRBD2 many TRBV27
CASSQKTGTSGRGLGTGELFF TGCGCCAGCAGCCAAAAAACCGGGACTAGCGGGAGGGGGTTGGGAACCGGGGAGCTGTTTTTT TRBJ2-2 TRBD2 - TRBV4-1
CASSGGRGGQPQHF TGCGCCAGCAGTGGGGGCAGGGGGGGTCAGCCCCAGCATTTT TRBJ1-5 TRBD1 many TRBV10-2
CASSQDRFGDAYEQCF TGCGCCAGCAGCCAAGATCGCTTCGGGGACGCCTACGAGCAGTGCTTC TRBJ2-7 - - TRBV4-3